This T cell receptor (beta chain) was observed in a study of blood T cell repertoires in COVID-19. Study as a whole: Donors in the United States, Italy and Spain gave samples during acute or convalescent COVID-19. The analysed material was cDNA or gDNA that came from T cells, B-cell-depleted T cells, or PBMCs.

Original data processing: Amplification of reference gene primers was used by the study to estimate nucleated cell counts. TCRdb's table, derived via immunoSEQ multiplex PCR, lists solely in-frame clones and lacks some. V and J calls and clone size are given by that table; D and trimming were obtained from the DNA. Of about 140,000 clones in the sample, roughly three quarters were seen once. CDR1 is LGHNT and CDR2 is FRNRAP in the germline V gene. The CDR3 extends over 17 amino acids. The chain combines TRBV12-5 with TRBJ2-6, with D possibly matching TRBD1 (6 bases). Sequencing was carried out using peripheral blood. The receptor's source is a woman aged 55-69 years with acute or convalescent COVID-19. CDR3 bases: TGTGCCCTACTACAGGGATCACTACTCTCTGGGGCCAACGTCCTGACTTTC. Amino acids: CALLQGSLLSGANVLTF.